The next 15 T cell receptor beta chains were all read from a single sample in a study of identifying expanded T cells in peripheral blood. Here immunoSEQ multiplex PCR was the method, and the copy in TCRdb shows in-frame clones only, minus some. Of over 90,000 clones listed, approximately 89% are singletons. What was sequenced was blood. The receptors stem from a person aged 18 to 70 in good health.

This clone was recorded at least ten times. V gene TRBV6-5 combines with J gene TRBJ2-7; TRBD2 matches at 8 bases. Trimming took 3 bases from V and 6 from J; bases not matched to a gene: 10. Germline CDR1 is MNHEY and CDR2 is SVGAGI. The length of the CDR3 is 15 residues. The CDR3, as DNA: TGTGCCAGCAGTTATGGCCCGGGGGGGGCCTCCGAGCAGTACTTC. This sequence encodes CASSYGPGGASEQYF.

This chain joins TRBV27 and TRBJ2-6; D is unresolved. With 3 bases removed from V and 2 bases from J, the gap between germline ends came to 5 bases. The CDR3 runs to 14 residues. Germline CDR1 is MNHEY and CDR2 is SMNVEV (reference sequence). The CDR3 sequence: CASSLFAGANVLTF. The CDR3 nucleotides read TGTGCCAGCAGTTTGTTCGCTGGGGCCAACGTCCTGACTTTC.

This sequence joins TRBV9 and TRBJ2-3; the D gene is possibly TRBD1 (7 bases). V gave up 1 base and J gave up 2 bases, with 11 bases separating them. Germline CDR1 is SGDLS and CDR2 is YYNGEE. The CDR3 is 15 residues long. The CDR3 spells CASSVRGRDTDTQYF. The CDR3 region has the DNA TGTGCCAGCAGCGTAAGGGGGCGGGACACAGATACGCAGTATTTT.

The rearrangement joins TRBV7-2 to TRBJ2-5, with 10 bases aligning to TRBD1. The CDR3 is 16 amino acids. Losses at the gene ends were 5 bases for V and 1 base for J; bases not matched to a gene: 7. Per the germline V gene, CDR1 is SGHTA and CDR2 is FQGNSA. The CDR3 nucleotides read TGTGCCAGCAGCCACCGGGACAGGGGCACCCAAGAGACCCAGTACTTC. This gives the protein CASSHRDRGTQETQYF. The variable domain in full, with the rest retrieved from reference TRBV7-2 and TRBJ2-5, is GAGVSQSPSNKVTEKGKDVELRCDPISGHTALYWYRQSLGQGLEFLIYFQGNSAPDKSGLPSDRFSAERTGGSVSTLTIQRTQQEDSAVYLCASSHRDRGTQETQYFGPGTRLLVL.

The CDR3 is CASSLVGGETYTGELFF. The DNA for the CDR3 is TGCGCCAGCAGCTTGGTCGGGGGAGAGACGTACACCGGGGAGCTGTTTTTT. The genes are TRBV5-1 and TRBJ2-2; a weak D match, TRBD2 (6 bases). Germline assignment: CDR1 SGHRS and CDR2 YFSETQ. Trimming stripped 0 bases from V and 3 bases from J, with 15 bases between. The CDR3 has 17 amino acids.

This rearrangement joins TRBV5-4 to TRBJ2-7; TRBD2 agrees at 9 bases. This CDR3 contains 15 residues. V trimming: 1 base; J trimming: 2 bases; junction bases outside the gene matches: 4. CDR1 and CDR2 from the germline V gene are SGHNT and YYREEE (reference sequence). The CDR3 DNA sequence: TGTGCCAGCAGCTTGTTTGCGGGAGGGCCCTACGAGCAGTACTTC. Translation gives CASSLFAGGPYEQYF.

The V gene is TRBV11-3, the J gene TRBJ2-3; D might be TRBD2 (5 bases). Trimming removed 5 bases at V and 6 bases at J, with 6 bases between. The V gene's germline CDR1 is SGHNT and CDR2 YENEEA. This CDR3 spans 11 amino acids. Here the CDR3 DNA reads TGTGCCAGCAGCGGAGGTGATACGCAGTATTTT. Its translation is CASSGGDTQYF. The full variable domain, in which reference TRBV11-3 and TRBJ2-3 provide the parts outside the CDR3, is EAGVVQSPRYKIIEKKQPVAFWCNPISGHNTLYWYLQNLGQGPELLIRYENEEAVDDSQLPKDRFSAERLKGVDSTLKIQPAELGDSAVYLCASSGGDTQYFGPGTRLTVL.

V is TRBV7-2 and J is TRBJ2-5; the D gene is possibly TRBD1 (6 bases). The CDR3 contains 13 residues. Germline V gene sequence: CDR1 SGHTA, CDR2 FQGNSA. The V gene lost 5 bases and the J gene lost 4 bases, with 11 bases spanning the gap. The CDR3 bases are TGTGCCAGCAGCCGACAGGTCTCAGAGACCCAGTACTTC. Its protein is CASSRQVSETQYF.

The chain combines TRBV28 with TRBJ2-3; no clear D. V gave up 6 bases and J gave up 1 base, with 17 bases separating them. This CDR3 contains 16 residues. Germline V CDR1 and CDR2: MDHEN, SYDVKM. Written as DNA, the CDR3 is TGTGCCAGCAGAATGGTTGGAGTAACCCGCACAGATACGCAGTATTTT. This gives the protein CASRMVGVTRTDTQYF.

This rearrangement joins TRBV5-4 to TRBJ2-4, with TRBD1 as a possible D gene (5 bases). Trimming took 0 bases from V and 8 from J, leaving 15 bases between them. The CDR3 runs to 15 residues. Germline V gene sequence: CDR1 SGHNT, CDR2 YYREEE (reference sequence). CDR3 sequence (DNA): TGTGCCAGCAGCTTGGAGAATCAGGGTAGGGACATTCAGTACTTC. Translation: CASSLENQGRDIQYF.

The V gene is TRBV6-1, the J gene TRBJ2-1, with 7 bases aligning to TRBD1. The ends lost 2 bases at V and 7 bases at J; junction bases unmatched: 14. The length of the CDR3 is 17 residues. Germline V gene lookup returns CDR1 MNHNS and CDR2 SASEGT. CDR3 coding DNA: TGTGCCAGCAGTGAAAGGTCGGTAGGGGGCAGATCAAATGAGCAGTTCTTC. Residues: CASSERSVGGRSNEQFF.

The chain carries TRBV7-7 and TRBJ1-1; D is ambiguous. The CDR3 has 13 amino acids. V lost 2 bases and J lost 1, with 5 bases in between. CDR1 and CDR2 from the germline V gene are SSHAT and FNYEAQ (reference sequence). CDR3 nucleotide sequence: TGTGCCAGCAGCTTACAGGAGAACACTGAAGCTTTCTTT. Translation: CASSLQENTEAFF.

This rearrangement joins TRBV7-8 to TRBJ2-5; 7 positions agree with TRBD2. This CDR3 is 14 amino acids long. Per the germline V gene, CDR1 is SGHVS and CDR2 is FQNEAQ. The V gene end was trimmed by 6 bases and the J gene end by 2 bases; junction bases not matched to a gene: 6. The CDR3 reads CASSFLAAQETQYF. As DNA, the CDR3 is TGTGCCAGCAGTTTTCTAGCGGCTCAAGAGACCCAGTACTTC.

J is TRBJ2-1 and V is TRBV7-9; D is perhaps TRBD2 (6 bases). The CDR3 is 14 amino acids. The V and J ends lost 1 base and 5 bases respectively, with 9 bases between them. Germline values: CDR1 SEHNR, CDR2 FQNEAQ (reference sequence). CDR3 sequence reads: CASSLGLVDNEQFF. CDR3 DNA sequence: TGTGCCAGCAGCTTAGGACTAGTCGACAATGAGCAGTTCTTC.

This chain uses TRBV28 with TRBJ2-7; D could derive from TRBD1 or TRBD2 (5 bases each). This CDR3 contains 15 residues. V shed 6 bases and J shed 4 bases, with 19 bases lying between them. CDR1 is MDHEN and CDR2 is SYDVKM in the germline V gene. CDR3 in amino acids: CASRPGTSVRYEQYF. The DNA of the CDR3 is TGTGCCAGCAGGCCCGGGACGTCCGTGAGGTACGAGCAGTACTTC.